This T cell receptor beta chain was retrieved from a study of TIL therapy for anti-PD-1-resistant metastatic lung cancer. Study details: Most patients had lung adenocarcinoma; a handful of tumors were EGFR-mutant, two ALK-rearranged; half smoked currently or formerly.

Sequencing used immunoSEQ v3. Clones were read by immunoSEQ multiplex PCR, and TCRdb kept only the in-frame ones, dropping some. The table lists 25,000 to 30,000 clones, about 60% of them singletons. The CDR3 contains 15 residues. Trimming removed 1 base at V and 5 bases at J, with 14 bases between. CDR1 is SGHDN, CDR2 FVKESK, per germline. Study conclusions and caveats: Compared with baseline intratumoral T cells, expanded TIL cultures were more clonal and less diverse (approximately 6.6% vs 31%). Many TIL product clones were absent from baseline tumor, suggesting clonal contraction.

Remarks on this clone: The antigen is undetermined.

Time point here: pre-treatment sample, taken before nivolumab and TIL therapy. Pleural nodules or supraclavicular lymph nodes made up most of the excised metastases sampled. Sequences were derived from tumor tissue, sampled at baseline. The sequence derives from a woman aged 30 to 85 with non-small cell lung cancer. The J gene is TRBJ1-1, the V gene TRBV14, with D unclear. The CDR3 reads CASSQALSGFTEAFF. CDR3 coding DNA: TGTGCCAGCAGCCAAGCCCTAAGCGGGTTTACTGAAGCTTTCTTT.